Listed below are T cell receptor beta chains from one sample, sequenced in a study of patients and donors after allogeneic stem cell transplantation. MiXCR was run by TCRdb on the RT-PCR reads, yielding one entry per CDR3 protein. The repertoire has about 200,000 distinct CDR3 sequences, roughly two fifths of them found once; the top ten carry approximately 10%. The sample taken for sequencing was blood, either unsorted or a sorted T cell fraction (not recorded which). The receptor source for this set is a human donor who was either an allogeneic HSCT recipient or a stem cell or donor lymphocyte infusion donor (not recorded which). It is not recorded whose cells these are; they may come from a transplant donor. The CDR3 runs from the conserved cysteine through the conserved F or W. Fields, in order: V gene, D gene, J gene, clone size, CDR3 DNA, CDR3 protein. D genes are given only for firm matches. A row's size may be missing; if present it is once, few, many or a size class.

>TRBV20-1|TRBD2|TRBJ2-7|few
TGCAGTGCACCCCCTAGCGGGGGAGCCTACGAGCAGTACTTC
CSAPPSGGAYEQYF
>TRBV4-1|TRBD1|TRBJ1-2|few
TGCGCCAGCAGCCAAGATCGGACAGGGGTCTATGGCTACACCTTC
CASSQDRTGVYGYTF
>TRBV12-3/TRBV12-4|TRBD1|TRBJ2-3|few
TGTGCCAGCAGCCTAGGGACAGGGGGTGATACGCAGTATTTT
CASSLGTGGDTQYF
>TRBV11-2|NA|TRBJ2-3|many
TGTGCCAGCAGCTTAGGGGCTCCAAGGGATACGCAGTATTTT
CASSLGAPRDTQYF
>TRBV20-1|NA|TRBJ1-2|NA
TGCAGTGCTAGAGCCCTCGTTGGCTATGGCTACACCTTC
CSARALVGYGYTF
>TRBV18|NA|TRBJ1-1|NA
TGTGCCAGCTCACCGACAGAGATGAACACTGAAGCTTTCTTT
CASSPTEMNTEAFF
>TRBV5-8|NA|TRBJ1-4|NA
TGTGCCAGCCGGAAACCGGACCCGGAGGGTGAAAAACTGTTTTTT
CASRKPDPEGEKLFF
>TRBV6-1|NA|TRBJ2-7|NA
TGTGCCAGCAGTGAATGGGTCTACGAGCAGTACTTC
CASSEWVYEQYF
>TRBV5-1|TRBD1|TRBJ1-1|NA
TGCGCCAGCAGCTTGGGCGTGGGACAGCGTGAAGCTTTCTTT
CASSLGVGQREAFF
>TRBV9|TRBD1|TRBJ1-1|NA
TGTGCCAGCAGCGTAGGAGGGGGCCATATGAACACTGAAGCTTTCTTT
CASSVGGGHMNTEAFF
>TRBV18|NA|TRBJ1-1|NA
TGTGCCAGCTCACCACCTTGGACCGCCCGGGAGTCAACTGAAGCTTTCTTT
CASSPPWTARESTEAFF
>TRBV9|NA|TRBJ1-4|few
TGTGCCAGCAGCGTAAGTCCCGGCCAACTGTTTTTT
CASSVSPGQLFF
>TRBV3-1|NA|TRBJ1-2|NA
TGTGCCAGCAGCCAAGATGATGCACTCTATGGCTACACCTTC
CASSQDDALYGYTF
>TRBV10-3|NA|TRBJ1-2|few
TGTGCCATCAGTGAGGGTCTTGGGGTCTATGGCTACACCTTC
CAISEGLGVYGYTF
>TRBV5-1|NA|TRBJ1-4|many
TGCGCCAGCAGCTTAGACGGATCTAATGAAAAACTGTTTTTT
CASSLDGSNEKLFF
>TRBV19|NA|TRBJ1-2|NA
TGTGCCAGTAGTATGTCCGGGAACTATGGCTACACCTTC
CASSMSGNYGYTF
>TRBV5-1|NA|TRBJ1-1|NA
TGCGCCAGCAGCTTCTCTTTCGCGGAGAACACTGAAGCTTTCTTT
CASSFSFAENTEAFF
>TRBV3-1|NA|TRBJ1-3|NA
TGTGCCAGCAGCTACACAGGCTCTGGAAACACCATATATTTT
CASSYTGSGNTIYF
>TRBV3-1|NA|TRBJ1-5|few
TGTGCCAGCAGCTCCGCCCAGGGCGATCAGCCCCAGCATTTT
CASSSAQGDQPQHF
>TRBV7-2|NA|TRBJ1-3|NA
TGTGCCAGCAGCTTCTCAGGGAGCTCTGGAAACACCATATATTTT
CASSFSGSSGNTIYF
>TRBV7-9|NA|TRBJ2-7|NA
TGTGCCAGCAGCTTAACGCTTAGGGACGAGCAGTACTTC
CASSLTLRDEQYF
>TRBV29-1|TRBD1|TRBJ1-3|few
TGCAGCGTGGAGGACAGGCGCTCTGGAAACACCATATATTTT
CSVEDRRSGNTIYF
>TRBV7-2|NA|TRBJ2-1|NA
TGTGCCAGCAGCTTAGCGTGGGGCGTTTTCTACAATGAGCAGTTCTTC
CASSLAWGVFYNEQFF
>TRBV15|NA|TRBJ1-2|few
TGTGCCACCAGCAGAGATCCCTGGGGATCTAACTATGGCTACACCTTC
CATSRDPWGSNYGYTF
>TRBV28|NA|TRBJ2-5|NA
TGTGCCAGCAGTTTTCGGCTAGCTCGGGAGACCCAGTACTTC
CASSFRLARETQYF
>TRBV6-5|NA|TRBJ2-1|NA
TGTGCCCTTCGGGTTGGAAATGAGCAGTTCTTC
CALRVGNEQFF
>TRBV24-1|NA|TRBJ2-5|NA
TGTGCCACCAGTGATCACCAAGAGACCCAGTACTTC
CATSDHQETQYF
>TRBV12-1|NA|TRBJ1-5|few
TGTGCCAGCAGCTTTATTATAGGAGATCAGCCCCAGCATTTT
CASSFIIGDQPQHF
>TRBV5-5|NA|TRBJ2-7|NA
TGTGCCAGCAGCTTGGAAAGGATGGACCCACCCAAGCAGTACTTC
CASSLERMDPPKQYF
>TRBV12-3/TRBV12-4|NA|TRBJ2-7|NA
TGTGCCAGCAGTTCCGACTTAGGGGGGCGGAGGTACTACGAGCAGTACTTC
CASSSDLGGRRYYEQYF
>TRBV7-6|NA|TRBJ2-1|once
TGTGCCAGCAGCCTATTCAATCGGGATGAGCAGTTCTTC
CASSLFNRDEQFF
>TRBV18|TRBD1|TRBJ1-1|NA
TGTGCCAGCTCACAACAGACAGGGTCGAGCACTGAAGCTTTCTTT
CASSQQTGSSTEAFF
>TRBV6-6|NA|TRBJ1-2|few
TGTGCCAGCAGTTACTCGATCCTGACGCGGGGCATTGGCTACACCTTC
CASSYSILTRGIGYTF
>TRBV29-1|NA|TRBJ1-2|once
TGCAGCGTTGAAGAGGGGGCAGGGGAAATCGATGGCTACACCTTC
CSVEEGAGEIDGYTF
>TRBV20-1|TRBD2|TRBJ2-4|NA
TGCAGTGCTAGACCTAGCGGGGGGCCAAAACATATTCAGTACTTC
CSARPSGGPKHIQYF
>TRBV7-8|NA|TRBJ1-1|NA
TGTGCCAGCAGCCAAAAGGGGGGGCAAACTGAAGCTTTCTTT
CASSQKGGQTEAFF
>TRBV7-9|TRBD1|TRBJ2-7|NA
TGTGCCAGCAGCTCACTAGGGGACAGGGCCAACGAGCAGTACTTC
CASSSLGDRANEQYF
>TRBV29-1|NA|TRBJ1-1|NA
TGCAGCGTGACGACGGGACACACGAACACTGAAGCTTTCTTT
CSVTTGHTNTEAFF
>TRBV5-1|TRBD1|TRBJ1-6|NA
TGCGCCAGCAGCCGGGGACAGGGCTATAATTCACCCCTCCACTTT
CASSRGQGYNSPLHF
>TRBV5-5|NA|TRBJ1-6|few
TGTGCCAGCAGCTTGCCGGGGAGGCCCGATTCACCCCTCCACTTT
CASSLPGRPDSPLHF
>TRBV12-3/TRBV12-4|TRBD1|TRBJ2-2|NA
TGTGCCAGCAGTCCGGTGGGGACAGGGGGCTTTGGGGAGCTGTTTTTT
CASSPVGTGGFGELFF
>TRBV20-1|NA|TRBJ1-5|NA
TGCAGTGCTAGCCATAGAATAAGCAATCAGCCCCAGCATTTT
CSASHRISNQPQHF
>TRBV20-1|NA|TRBJ1-1|few
TGCAGTGCTAGAGGCAGGGGACCTGGAGGCAGGTATTCTGAAGCTTTCTTT
CSARGRGPGGRYSEAFF
>TRBV2|TRBD1|TRBJ2-1|once
TGTGCCAGCAGAAACAGGGGTGAGCAGTTCTTC
CASRNRGEQFF
>TRBV15|NA|TRBJ1-4|NA
TGTGCCACCAGCAGAGATCGAGAAAAACTGTTTTTT
CATSRDREKLFF
>TRBV20-1|NA|TRBJ1-5|NA
TGCAGTGCTAGAGATCGCCTTAATCAGCCCCAGCATTTT
CSARDRLNQPQHF
>TRBV7-9|TRBD1|TRBJ2-5|NA
TGTGCCAGCAGCTTACGTCGGGACAGGAACCAAGAGACCCAGTACTTC
CASSLRRDRNQETQYF
>TRBV7-9|NA|TRBJ2-3|NA
TGTGCCAGCTATACGACAATCACAGATACGCAGTATTTT
CASYTTITDTQYF
>TRBV5-1|TRBD1|TRBJ1-3|few
TGCGCCAGCAGCTCCGGGACAGGCTCTGGAAACACCATATATTTT
CASSSGTGSGNTIYF
>TRBV12-3/TRBV12-4|NA|TRBJ1-5|many
TGTGCCAGCTCACCAGGCGATCAGCCCCAGCATTTT
CASSPGDQPQHF
>TRBV11-1|TRBD1|TRBJ1-1|few
TGTGCCAGCAGCACAGCCGGACAGGGGAACACTGAAGCTTTCTTT
CASSTAGQGNTEAFF
>TRBV12-3/TRBV12-4|NA|TRBJ1-5|NA
TGTGCCAGCAGTCATGACATAAGCAATCAGCCCCAGCATTTT
CASSHDISNQPQHF
>TRBV5-5|TRBD1|TRBJ1-1|NA
TGTGCCAGCGGACAGGCCGGGTACACTGAAGCTTTCTTT
CASGQAGYTEAFF
>TRBV6-2/TRBV6-3|NA|TRBJ1-2|few
TGTGCCAGCAGACCCCAGGGAGTGCTTAACTATGGCTACACCTTC
CASRPQGVLNYGYTF
>TRBV20-1|NA|TRBJ1-6|NA
TGCAGTGCTAGAGAAGGGAAAGCTACTCACTATAATTCACCCCTCCACTTT
CSAREGKATHYNSPLHF